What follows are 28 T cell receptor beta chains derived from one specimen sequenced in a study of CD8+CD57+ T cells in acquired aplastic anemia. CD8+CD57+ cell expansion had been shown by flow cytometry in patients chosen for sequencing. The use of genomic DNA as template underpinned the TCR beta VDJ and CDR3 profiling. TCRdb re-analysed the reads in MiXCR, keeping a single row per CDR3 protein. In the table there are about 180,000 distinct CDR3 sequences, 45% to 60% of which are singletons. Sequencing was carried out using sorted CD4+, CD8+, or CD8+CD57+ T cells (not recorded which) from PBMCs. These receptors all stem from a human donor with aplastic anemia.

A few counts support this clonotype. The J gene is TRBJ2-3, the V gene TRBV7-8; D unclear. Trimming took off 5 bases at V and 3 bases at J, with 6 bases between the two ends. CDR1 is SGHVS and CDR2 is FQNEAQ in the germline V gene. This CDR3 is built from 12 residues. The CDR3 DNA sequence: TGTGCCAGCAGCACCGGGACAGATACGCAGTATTTT. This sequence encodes CASSTGTDTQYF.

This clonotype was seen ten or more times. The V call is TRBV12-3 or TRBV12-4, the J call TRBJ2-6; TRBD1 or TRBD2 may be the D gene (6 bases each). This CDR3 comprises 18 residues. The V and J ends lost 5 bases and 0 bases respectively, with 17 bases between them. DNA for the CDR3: TGTGCCAGCAGTACCAGACCGGGGGCCCTCTCTGGGGCCAACGTCCTGACTTTC. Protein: CASSTRPGALSGANVLTF.

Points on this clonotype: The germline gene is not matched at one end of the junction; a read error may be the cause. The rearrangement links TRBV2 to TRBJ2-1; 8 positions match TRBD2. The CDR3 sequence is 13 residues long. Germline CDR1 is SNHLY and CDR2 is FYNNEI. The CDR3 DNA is TGTGCCAGCAGTGGAGGACTAGCTTGGGAGCAGTTCTTT. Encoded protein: CASSGGLAWEQFF.

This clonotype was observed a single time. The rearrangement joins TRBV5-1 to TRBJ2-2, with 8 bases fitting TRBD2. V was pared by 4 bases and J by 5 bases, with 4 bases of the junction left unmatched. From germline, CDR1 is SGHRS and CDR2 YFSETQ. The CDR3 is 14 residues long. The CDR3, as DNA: TGCGCCAGCAGCGGGACTAGGTATACCGGGGAGCTGTTTTTT. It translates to CASSGTRYTGELFF.

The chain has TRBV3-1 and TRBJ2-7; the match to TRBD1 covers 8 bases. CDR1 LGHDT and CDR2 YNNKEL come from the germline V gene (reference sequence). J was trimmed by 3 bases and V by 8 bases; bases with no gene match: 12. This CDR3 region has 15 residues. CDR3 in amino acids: CASSPPHGQGYEQYF. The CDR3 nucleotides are TGTGCCAGCTCACCACCTCACGGACAGGGCTACGAGCAGTACTTC.

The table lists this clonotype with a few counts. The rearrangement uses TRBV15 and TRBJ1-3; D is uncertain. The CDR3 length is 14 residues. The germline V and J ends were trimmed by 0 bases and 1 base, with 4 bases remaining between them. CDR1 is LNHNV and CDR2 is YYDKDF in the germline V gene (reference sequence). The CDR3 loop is CATSRDQSGNTIYF. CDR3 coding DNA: TGTGCCACCAGCAGAGATCAATCTGGAAACACCATATATTTT.

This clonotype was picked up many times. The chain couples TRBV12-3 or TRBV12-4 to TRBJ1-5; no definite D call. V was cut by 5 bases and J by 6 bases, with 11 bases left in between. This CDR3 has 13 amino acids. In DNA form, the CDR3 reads TGTGCCAGCAGTCCAATGGATGGTCAGCCCCAGCATTTT. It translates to CASSPMDGQPQHF.

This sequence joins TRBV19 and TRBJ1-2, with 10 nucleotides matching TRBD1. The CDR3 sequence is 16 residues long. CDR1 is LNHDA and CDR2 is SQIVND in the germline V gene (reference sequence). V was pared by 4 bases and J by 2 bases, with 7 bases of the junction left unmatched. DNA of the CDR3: TGTGCCAGTAGTAGAATGCCGGGACAGGGGAACTATGGCTACACCTTC. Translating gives CASSRMPGQGNYGYTF. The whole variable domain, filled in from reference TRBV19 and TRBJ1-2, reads DGGITQSPKYLFRKEGQNVTLSCEQNLNHDAMYWYRQDPGQGLRLIYYSQIVNDFQKGDIAEGYSVSREKKESFPLTVTSAQKNPTAFYLCASSRMPGQGNYGYTFGSGTRLTVV.

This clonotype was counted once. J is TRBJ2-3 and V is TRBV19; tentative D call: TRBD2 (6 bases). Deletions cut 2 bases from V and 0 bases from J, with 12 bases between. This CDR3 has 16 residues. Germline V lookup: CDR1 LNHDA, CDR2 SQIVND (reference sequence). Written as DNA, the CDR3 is TGTGCCAGTAGTATATCTGGGGGGTCCAGCACAGATACGCAGTATTTT. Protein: CASSISGGSSTDTQYF.

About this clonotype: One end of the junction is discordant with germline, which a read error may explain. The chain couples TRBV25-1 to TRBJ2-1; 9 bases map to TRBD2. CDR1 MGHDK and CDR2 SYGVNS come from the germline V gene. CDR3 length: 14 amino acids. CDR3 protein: CASSSSGGRNGQLF. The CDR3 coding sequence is TGTGCCAGCAGCTCAAGCGGGGGGCGCAATGGGCAGCTCTTC.

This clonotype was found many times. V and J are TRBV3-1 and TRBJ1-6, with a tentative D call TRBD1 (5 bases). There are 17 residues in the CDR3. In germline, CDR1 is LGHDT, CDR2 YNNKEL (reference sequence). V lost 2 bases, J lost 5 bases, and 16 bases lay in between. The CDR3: CASSQRDRSDDNSPLHF. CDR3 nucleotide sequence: TGTGCCAGCAGCCAAAGGGACCGGTCTGACGATAATTCACCCCTCCACTTT.

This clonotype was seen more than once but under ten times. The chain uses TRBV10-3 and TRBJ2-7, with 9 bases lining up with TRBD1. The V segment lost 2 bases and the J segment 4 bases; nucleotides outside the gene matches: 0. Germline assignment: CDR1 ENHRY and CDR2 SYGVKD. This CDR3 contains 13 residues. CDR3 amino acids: CAISEDRGYEQYF. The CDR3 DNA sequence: TGTGCCATCAGTGAGGACAGGGGGTACGAGCAGTACTTC.

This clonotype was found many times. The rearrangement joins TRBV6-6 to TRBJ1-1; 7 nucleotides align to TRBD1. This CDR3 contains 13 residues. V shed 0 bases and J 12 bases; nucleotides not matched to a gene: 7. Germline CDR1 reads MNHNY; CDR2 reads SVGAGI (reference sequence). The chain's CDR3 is CASSYSGGAGPFF. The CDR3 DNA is TGTGCCAGCAGTTACTCAGGGGGCGCAGGACCTTTCTTT.

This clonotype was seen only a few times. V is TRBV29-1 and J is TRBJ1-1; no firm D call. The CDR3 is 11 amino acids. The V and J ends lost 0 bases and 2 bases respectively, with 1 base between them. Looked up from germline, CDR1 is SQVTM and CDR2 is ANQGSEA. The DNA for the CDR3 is TGCAGCGTTGAAGACAACACTGAAGCTTTCTTT. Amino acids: CSVEDNTEAFF.

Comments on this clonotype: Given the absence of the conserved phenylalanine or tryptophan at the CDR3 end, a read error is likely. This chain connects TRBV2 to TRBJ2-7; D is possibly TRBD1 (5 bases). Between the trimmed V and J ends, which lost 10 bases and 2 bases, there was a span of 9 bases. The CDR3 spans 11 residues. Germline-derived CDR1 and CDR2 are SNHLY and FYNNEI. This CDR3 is CATEQAYEQYS. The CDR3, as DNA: TGTGCCACGGAACAGGCCTACGAGCAGTACTCC.

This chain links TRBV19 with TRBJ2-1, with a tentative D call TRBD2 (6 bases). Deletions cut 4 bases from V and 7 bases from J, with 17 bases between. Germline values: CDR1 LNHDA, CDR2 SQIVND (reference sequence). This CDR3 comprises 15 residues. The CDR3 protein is CASSSRGVLGNEQFF. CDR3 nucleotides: TGTGCCAGTAGTAGTCGCGGGGTATTAGGGAATGAGCAGTTCTTC.

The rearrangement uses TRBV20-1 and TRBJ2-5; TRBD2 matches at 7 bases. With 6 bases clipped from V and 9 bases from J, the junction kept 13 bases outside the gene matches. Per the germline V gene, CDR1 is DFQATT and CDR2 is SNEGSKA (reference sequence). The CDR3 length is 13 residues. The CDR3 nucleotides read TGCAGTGCGGCTCGGGACTACCTGTTGGCCCAGTACTTC. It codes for CSAARDYLLAQYF.

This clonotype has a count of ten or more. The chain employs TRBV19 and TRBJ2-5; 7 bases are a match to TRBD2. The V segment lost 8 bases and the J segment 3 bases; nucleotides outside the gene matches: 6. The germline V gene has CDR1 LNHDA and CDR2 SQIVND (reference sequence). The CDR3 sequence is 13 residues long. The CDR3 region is CASRDGTKETQYF. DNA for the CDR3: TGTGCCAGTCGTGATGGGACTAAAGAGACCCAGTACTTC.

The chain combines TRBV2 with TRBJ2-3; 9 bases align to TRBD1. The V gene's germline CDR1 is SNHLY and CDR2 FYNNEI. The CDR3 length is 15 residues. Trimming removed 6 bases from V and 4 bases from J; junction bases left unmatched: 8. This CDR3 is CASRATGGAADTQYF. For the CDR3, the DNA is TGTGCCAGCAGAGCCACAGGGGGCGCAGCAGATACGCAGTATTTT.

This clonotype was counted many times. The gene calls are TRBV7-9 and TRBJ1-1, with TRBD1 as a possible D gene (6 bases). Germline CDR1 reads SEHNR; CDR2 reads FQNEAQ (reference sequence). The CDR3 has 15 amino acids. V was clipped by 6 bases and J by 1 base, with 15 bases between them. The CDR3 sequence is CASRSITGRNTEAFF. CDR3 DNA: TGTGCCAGCAGATCTATAACAGGGAGGAACACTGAAGCTTTCTTT. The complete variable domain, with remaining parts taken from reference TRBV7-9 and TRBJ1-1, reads DTGVSQNPRHKITKRGQNVTFRCDPISEHNRLYWYRQTLGQGPEFLTYFQNEAQLEKSRLLSDRFSAERPKGSFSTLEIQRTEQGDSAMYLCASRSITGRNTEAFFGQGTRLTVV.

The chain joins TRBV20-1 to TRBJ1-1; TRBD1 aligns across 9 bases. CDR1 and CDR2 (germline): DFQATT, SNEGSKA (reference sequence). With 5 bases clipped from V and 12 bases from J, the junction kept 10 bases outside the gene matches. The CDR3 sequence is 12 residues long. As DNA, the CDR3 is TGCAGTGCTGCTTCGGGACAGGGTAAGCCTTTCTTT. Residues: CSAASGQGKPFF.

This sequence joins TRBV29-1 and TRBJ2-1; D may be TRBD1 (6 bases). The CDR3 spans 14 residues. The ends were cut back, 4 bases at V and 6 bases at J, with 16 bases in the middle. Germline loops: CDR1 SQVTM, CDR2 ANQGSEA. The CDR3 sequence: CSVGDRLSINEQFF. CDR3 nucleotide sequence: TGCAGCGTTGGTGACAGGTTATCTATCAATGAGCAGTTCTTC.

This CDR3 reads CATSSLTGNNQPQHF. The CDR3 region has the DNA TGTGCCACCAGCAGCTTGACAGGGAACAATCAGCCCCAGCATTTT. The chain employs TRBV15 and TRBJ1-5; TRBD1 aligns across 7 bases. The V segment lost 3 bases and the J segment 3 bases; nucleotides outside the gene matches: 5. Per germline, CDR1 LNHNV and CDR2 YYDKDF (reference sequence). This CDR3 is built from 15 residues.

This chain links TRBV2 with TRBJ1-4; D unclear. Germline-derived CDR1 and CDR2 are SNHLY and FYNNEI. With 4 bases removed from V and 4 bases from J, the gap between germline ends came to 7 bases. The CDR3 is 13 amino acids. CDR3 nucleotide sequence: TGTGCCAGCAGTGCACAGATTAATGAAAAACTGTTTTTT. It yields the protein CASSAQINEKLFF.

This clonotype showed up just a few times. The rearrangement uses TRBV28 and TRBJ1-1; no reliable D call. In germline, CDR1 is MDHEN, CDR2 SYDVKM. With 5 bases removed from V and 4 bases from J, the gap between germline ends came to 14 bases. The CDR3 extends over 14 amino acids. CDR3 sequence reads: CASSLPDVGTEAFF. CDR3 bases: TGTGCCAGCAGTCTCCCGGACGTGGGCACTGAAGCTTTCTTT.

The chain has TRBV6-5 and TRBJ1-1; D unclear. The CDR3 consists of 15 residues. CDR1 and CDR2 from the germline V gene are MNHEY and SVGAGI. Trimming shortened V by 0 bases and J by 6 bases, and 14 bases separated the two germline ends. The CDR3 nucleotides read TGTGCCAGCAGTTACTCGATTCTGGAAGGGTCTGAAGCTTTCTTT. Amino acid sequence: CASSYSILEGSEAFF.

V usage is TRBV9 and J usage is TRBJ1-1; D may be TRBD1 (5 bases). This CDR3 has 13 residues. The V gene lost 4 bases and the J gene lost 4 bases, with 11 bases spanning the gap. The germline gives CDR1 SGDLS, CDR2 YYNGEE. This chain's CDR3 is CASSPQRGTEAFF. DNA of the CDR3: TGTGCCAGCAGCCCTCAAAGGGGCACTGAAGCTTTCTTT. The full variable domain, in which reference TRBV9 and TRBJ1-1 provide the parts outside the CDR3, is DSGVTQTPKHLITATGQRVTLRCSPRSGDLSVYWYQQSLDQGLQFLIQYYNGEERAKGNILERFSAQQFPDLHSELNLSSLELGDSALYFCASSPQRGTEAFFGQGTRLTVV.

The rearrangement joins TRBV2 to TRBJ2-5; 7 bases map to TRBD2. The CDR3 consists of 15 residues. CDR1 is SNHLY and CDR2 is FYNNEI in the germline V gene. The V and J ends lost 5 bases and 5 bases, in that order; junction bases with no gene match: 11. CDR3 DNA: TGTGCCAGCAGTCCCCTTCTGACTAGCACGGAGACCCAGTACTTC. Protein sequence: CASSPLLTSTETQYF.